Presented here are 9 T cell receptor beta chains from one specimen sequenced in a study of CD8 T cells in Susac syndrome. RNA was extracted with the RNeasy kit, and a quantity of 0.5 to 1 ug was reverse transcribed using random hexamers. TCRdb called the immunoSEQ multiplex PCR reads again in MiXCR, with one record for every CDR3 protein. The sample yields 160,000 or so distinct CDR3 sequences, under 95% seen once. Sequenced input: CD4+ T cells from PBMCs. The source of these receptors is a human donor with Susac syndrome.

The chain joins TRBV20-1 to TRBJ2-3, with TRBD1 identical over 10 bases. This CDR3 contains 14 residues. The V gene end was trimmed by 7 bases and the J gene end by 2 bases; junction bases not matched to a gene: 6. Germline values: CDR1 DFQATT, CDR2 SNEGSKA (reference sequence). The CDR3 is CSVPGTGVTDTQYF. The DNA for the CDR3 is TGCAGTGTTCCCGGGACAGGGGTCACAGATACGCAGTATTTT.

V usage is TRBV5-6 and J usage is TRBJ2-1, with 10 bases matching TRBD1. CDR3 length: 15 residues. Germline CDR1 is SGHDT and CDR2 is YYEEEE. The J segment lost 10 bases and the V segment lost 4 bases, leaving 11 bases of the junction unmatched. The CDR3 coding sequence is TGTGCCAGCAGCCTAAATCCGACAGGGGGCGGAGAGCAGTTCTTC. It yields the protein CASSLNPTGGGEQFF.

In this sample, this clonotype turned up a few times. The rearrangement joins TRBV11-2 to TRBJ2-5; D is ambiguous. From germline, CDR1 is SGHAT and CDR2 FQNNGV. The CDR3 extends over 14 amino acids. Trimming left V 0 bases short and J 7 bases short, with 12 bases between. This CDR3 reads CASSLDPGTTTQYF. As DNA, the CDR3 is TGTGCCAGCAGCTTAGACCCGGGCACCACGACCCAGTACTTC.

The gene calls are TRBV6-5 and TRBJ2-7, with 7 bases that match TRBD1. Looked up from germline, CDR1 is MNHEY and CDR2 is SVGAGI. The J segment lost 4 bases and the V segment lost 0 bases, leaving 6 bases of the junction unmatched. This CDR3 has 15 residues. The CDR3 region is CASSYSGQDPYEQYF. The DNA for the CDR3 is TGTGCCAGCAGTTACTCAGGACAGGACCCGTACGAGCAGTACTTC.

The V call is TRBV4-3, the J call TRBJ1-3; tentatively, D is TRBD1 (6 bases). This CDR3 has 18 residues. The germline CDR1 and CDR2 sequences are LGHNA and YSLEER. Trimming pared 1 base from V and 3 bases from J, leaving 19 bases between. CDR3 loop: CASSQAPAGGGSGNTIYF. CDR3 nucleotide sequence: TGCGCCAGCAGCCAAGCCCCGGCGGGAGGGGGTAGTGGAAACACCATATATTTT.

The chain recombines TRBV2 with TRBJ1-5, with D hard to call. The CDR3 runs to 15 residues. Germline CDR1 reads SNHLY; CDR2 reads FYNNEI. V was cut by 5 bases and J by 2 bases, with 13 bases left in between. CDR3 residues: CASSNSLGGNQPQHF. The CDR3 bases are TGTGCCAGCAGTAACAGTTTAGGTGGCAATCAGCCCCAGCATTTT.

The chain links TRBV14 to TRBJ2-3, with a tentative D call TRBD1 (6 bases). The CDR3 has 17 amino acids. Germline V CDR1 and CDR2: SGHDN, FVKESK. V lost 3 bases and J 3 bases, leaving 19 bases between the germline ends. CDR3 in amino acids: CASSQIPGQTVTDTQYF. DNA of the CDR3: TGTGCCAGCAGCCAGATACCGGGACAAACAGTAACAGATACGCAGTATTTT.

The J gene is TRBJ1-2, the V gene TRBV5-4, with TRBD1 matching 8 bases. Germline V gives CDR1 SGHNT, CDR2 YYREEE (reference sequence). With 3 bases clipped from V and 8 bases from J, the junction kept 9 bases outside the gene matches. The CDR3 sequence is 14 residues long. This CDR3 reads CASSSSDRGWGYTF. As DNA, the CDR3 is TGTGCCAGCAGCTCGAGCGACAGGGGCTGGGGCTACACCTTC.

This clonotype was seen a single time. The V and J genes are TRBV7-3 and TRBJ2-3; D might be TRBD2 (7 bases). V was pared by 2 bases and J by 0 bases, with 18 bases between. The CDR3 has 18 amino acids. The germline V gene has CDR1 SGHTA and CDR2 FQGTGA. The CDR3 loop reads CASSLQGRGISSTDTQYF. The CDR3 bases are TGTGCCAGCAGCTTACAGGGGCGGGGGATCTCTAGCACAGATACGCAGTATTTT.